This T cell receptor (beta chain) is drawn from a study of CD8 T cells in ankylosing spondylitis. Study-wide findings and caveats: Before this, some motif variants had been reported in reactive arthritis synovial fluid and blood. Ankylosing spondylitis blood seemed to carry a telltale TCR beta motif made of under ten highly homologous variants.

TCRdb processed the 5' RACE reads anew with MiXCR; each CDR3 protein has one entry. This sample yields more than 250,000 distinct CDR3 sequences, of which roughly 8% are seen a single time; roughly 14% belongs to the top ten. V lost 6 bases to trimming and J lost 1 base, with 9 bases between them. The CDR3 extends over 13 amino acids. Per germline, CDR1 MNHNS and CDR2 SASEGT. This clonotype was counted a few times. What it recognizes is unknown. This clonotype was sampled from a male donor with ankylosing spondylitis. V gene TRBV6-1 combines with J gene TRBJ1-1; D uncertain. Sequenced material: blood, either unsorted or a sorted T cell fraction (not recorded which). CDR3 coding DNA: TGTGCCAGCAGCCGAGCGTCGAACACTGAAGCTTTCTTT. It codes for CASSRASNTEAFF.